A selection of T cell receptor beta chains follows, all from one sample in a study of control samples from healthy donors and cancer patients. Using immunoSEQ multiplex PCR, the repertoire was profiled, and TCRdb retains in-frame clones only, with some absent. The repertoire holds approximately 160,000 clones, with 80% to 95% as singletons. Sequenced sample: blood. The source is a woman younger than 45 in good health. CDR3s leave out the opening cysteine and the closing phenylalanine or tryptophan.

v_call: TRBV10-3; cdr3_length: 12; j_call: TRBJ1-1; cdr3_aa: AIGTERVNTEAF
v_call: TRBV12-3/TRBV12-4; cdr3_length: 11; j_call: TRBJ1-4; cdr3_aa: ATSGGENEKLF
v_call: TRBV28; cdr3_length: 13; j_call: TRBJ2-1; cdr3_aa: ASSPSGSSYNEQF
v_call: TRBV28; cdr3_length: 15; j_call: TRBJ1-1; cdr3_aa: ASSLWRGGAEGTEAF
v_call: TRBV5-1; cdr3_length: 13; j_call: TRBJ2-7; cdr3_aa: ASSFGTGELYEQY
v_call: TRBV18; cdr3_length: 10; j_call: TRBJ1-2; cdr3_aa: ASSPGRYGYT
v_call: TRBV27; cdr3_length: 14; j_call: TRBJ2-7; cdr3_aa: ASSAGLAGVGYEQY
v_call: TRBV5-1; cdr3_length: 18; j_call: TRBJ2-3; cdr3_aa: ASSLGSNPSYRPYTDTQY
v_call: TRBV7-9; cdr3_length: 11; j_call: TRBJ1-5; cdr3_aa: ASSLGTDQPQH
v_call: TRBV6-5; cdr3_length: 13; j_call: TRBJ2-2; cdr3_aa: ATTKYVRYTGELF
v_call: TRBV7-8; cdr3_length: 11; j_call: TRBJ2-5; cdr3_aa: ASSLMRQETQY
v_call: TRBV28; cdr3_length: 14; j_call: TRBJ2-1; cdr3_aa: ASTERAGGSYNEQF
v_call: TRBV3-1/TRBV3-2; cdr3_length: 13; j_call: TRBJ2-7; cdr3_aa: ASSQATSGSYEQY
v_call: TRBV5-4; cdr3_length: 13; j_call: TRBJ2-5; cdr3_aa: ASTSGTGSQETQY
v_call: TRBV3-1/TRBV3-2; cdr3_length: 14; j_call: TRBJ2-7; cdr3_aa: ASSLRRTGVIYEQY
v_call: TRBV9; cdr3_length: 13; j_call: TRBJ2-1; cdr3_aa: ASSVVGSSYNEQF
v_call: TRBV3-1/TRBV3-2; cdr3_length: 12; j_call: TRBJ2-1; cdr3_aa: ASTYQGAKNEQF